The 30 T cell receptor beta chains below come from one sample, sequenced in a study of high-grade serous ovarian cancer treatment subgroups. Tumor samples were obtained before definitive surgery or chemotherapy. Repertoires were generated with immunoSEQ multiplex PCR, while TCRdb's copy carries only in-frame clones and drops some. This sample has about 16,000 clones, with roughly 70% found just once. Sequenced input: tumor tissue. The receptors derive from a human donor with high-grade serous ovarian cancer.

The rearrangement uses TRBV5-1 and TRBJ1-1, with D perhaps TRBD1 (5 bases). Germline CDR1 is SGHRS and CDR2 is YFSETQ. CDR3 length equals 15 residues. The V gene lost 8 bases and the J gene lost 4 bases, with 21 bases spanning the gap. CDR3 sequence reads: CASRPRAGGTTEAFF. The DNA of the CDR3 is TGCGCCAGTCGTCCCCGGGCGGGGGGAACCACTGAAGCTTTCTTT.

CDR3 sequence: CASSPASGGAPDTQYF. The CDR3 DNA reads as TGTGCCAGCTCACCAGCCAGCGGGGGGGCCCCAGATACGCAGTATTTT. The chain employs TRBV18 and TRBJ2-3; 10 positions agree with TRBD2. Trimming took 2 bases from V and 4 from J; bases not matched to a gene: 6. Germline V gene sequence: CDR1 KGHSH, CDR2 LQKENI. The CDR3 length is 16 residues.

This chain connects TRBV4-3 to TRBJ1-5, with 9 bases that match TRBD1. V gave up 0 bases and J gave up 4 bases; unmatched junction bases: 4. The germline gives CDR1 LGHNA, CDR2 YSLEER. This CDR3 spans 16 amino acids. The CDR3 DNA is TGCGCCAGCAGCCAAGAGTTCGGACAGGGGAATCAGCCCCAGCATTTT. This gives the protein CASSQEFGQGNQPQHF.

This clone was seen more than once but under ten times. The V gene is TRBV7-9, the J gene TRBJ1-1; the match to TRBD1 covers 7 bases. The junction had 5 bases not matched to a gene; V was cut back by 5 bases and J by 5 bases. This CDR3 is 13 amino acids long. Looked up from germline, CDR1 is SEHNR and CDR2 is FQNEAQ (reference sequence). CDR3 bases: TGTGCCAGCAGCCCCACAGGGGATACTGAAGCTTTCTTT. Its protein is CASSPTGDTEAFF.

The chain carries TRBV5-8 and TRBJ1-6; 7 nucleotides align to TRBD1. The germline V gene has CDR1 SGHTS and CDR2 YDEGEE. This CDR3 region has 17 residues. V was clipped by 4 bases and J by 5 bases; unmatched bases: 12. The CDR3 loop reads CASSLNRGVKNNSPLHF. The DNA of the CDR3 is TGTGCCAGCAGCCTAAACAGGGGCGTCAAAAATAATTCACCCCTCCACTTT. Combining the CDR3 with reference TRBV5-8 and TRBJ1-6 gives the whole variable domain EAGVTQSPTHLIKTRGQQATLRCSPISGHTSVYWYQQALGLGLQFLLWYDEGEERNRGNFPPRFSGRQFPNYSSELNVNALELEDSALYLCASSLNRGVKNNSPLHFGNGTRLTVT.

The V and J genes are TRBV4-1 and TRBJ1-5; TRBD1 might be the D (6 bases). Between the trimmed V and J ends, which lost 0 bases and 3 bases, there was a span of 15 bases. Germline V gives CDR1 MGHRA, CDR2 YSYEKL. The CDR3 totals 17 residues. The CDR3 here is CASSQDVWGRVNQPQHF. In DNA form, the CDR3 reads TGCGCCAGCAGCCAAGATGTTTGGGGGCGAGTCAATCAGCCCCAGCATTTT.

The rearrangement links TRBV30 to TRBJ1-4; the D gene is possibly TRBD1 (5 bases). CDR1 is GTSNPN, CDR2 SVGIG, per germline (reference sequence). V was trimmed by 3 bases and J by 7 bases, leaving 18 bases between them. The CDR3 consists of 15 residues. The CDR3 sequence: CAWRGTDHGGEKLFF. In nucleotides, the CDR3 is TGTGCCTGGAGGGGGACGGACCATGGGGGTGAAAAACTGTTTTTT.

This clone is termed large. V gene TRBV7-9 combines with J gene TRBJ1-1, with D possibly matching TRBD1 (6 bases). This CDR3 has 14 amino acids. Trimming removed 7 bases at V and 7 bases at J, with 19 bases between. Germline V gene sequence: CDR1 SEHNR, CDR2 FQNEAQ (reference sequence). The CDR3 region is CASTHRAGGIEAFF. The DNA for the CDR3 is TGTGCCAGCACTCACAGGGCCGGGGGGATTGAAGCTTTCTTT.

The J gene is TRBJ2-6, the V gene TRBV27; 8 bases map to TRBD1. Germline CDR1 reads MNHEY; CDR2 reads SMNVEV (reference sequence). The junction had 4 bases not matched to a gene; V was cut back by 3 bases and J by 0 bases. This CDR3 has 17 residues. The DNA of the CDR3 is TGTGCCAGCAGTTTTTGGACAGGGAGCTCTGGGGCCAACGTCCTGACTTTC. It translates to CASSFWTGSSGANVLTF.

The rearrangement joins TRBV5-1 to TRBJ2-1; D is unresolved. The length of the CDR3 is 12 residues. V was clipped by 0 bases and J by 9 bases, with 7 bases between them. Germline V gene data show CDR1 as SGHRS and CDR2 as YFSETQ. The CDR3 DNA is TGCGCCAGCAGCTTGGCCGGGCTTGAGCAGTTCTTC. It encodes CASSLAGLEQFF.

DNA of the CDR3: TGTGCCAGCAACGGACAGACCTACGAGCAGTACTTC. It yields the protein CASNGQTYEQYF. V and J are TRBV2 and TRBJ2-7, with D tentatively TRBD1 (6 bases). CDR1 and CDR2 from the germline V gene are SNHLY and FYNNEI. The CDR3 is made up of 12 amino acids. V lost 7 bases to trimming and J lost 2 bases, with 9 bases between them.

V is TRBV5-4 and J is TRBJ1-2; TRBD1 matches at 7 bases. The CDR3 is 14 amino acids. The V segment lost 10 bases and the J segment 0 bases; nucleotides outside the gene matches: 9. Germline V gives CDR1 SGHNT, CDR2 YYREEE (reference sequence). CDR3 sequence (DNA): TGTGCCTGCTCGGAGGGGGCGGCTAACTATGGCTACACCTTC. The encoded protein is CACSEGAANYGYTF.

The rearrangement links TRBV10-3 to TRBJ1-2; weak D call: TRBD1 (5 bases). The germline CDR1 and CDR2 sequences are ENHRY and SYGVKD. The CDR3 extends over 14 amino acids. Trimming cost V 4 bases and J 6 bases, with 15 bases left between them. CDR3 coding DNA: TGTGCCATCAGTGGGGACGGTGCGGTCCATGGCTACACCTTC. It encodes CAISGDGAVHGYTF.

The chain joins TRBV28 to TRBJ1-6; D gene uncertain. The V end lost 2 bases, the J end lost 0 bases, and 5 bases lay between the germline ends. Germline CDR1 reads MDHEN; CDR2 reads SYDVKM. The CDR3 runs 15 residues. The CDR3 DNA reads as TGTGCCAGCAGTTTACGGAGCTCCTATAATTCACCCCTCCACTTT. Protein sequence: CASSLRSSYNSPLHF. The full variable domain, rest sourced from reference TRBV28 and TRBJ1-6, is DVKVTQSSRYLVKRTGEKVFLECVQDMDHENMFWYRQDPGLGLRLIYFSYDVKMKEKGDIPEGYSVSREKKERFSLILESASTNQTSMYLCASSLRSSYNSPLHFGNGTRLTVT.

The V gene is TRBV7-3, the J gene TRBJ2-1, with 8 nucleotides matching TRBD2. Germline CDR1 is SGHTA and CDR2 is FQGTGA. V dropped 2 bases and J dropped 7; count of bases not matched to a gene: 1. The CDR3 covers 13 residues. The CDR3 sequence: CASSLAGGNEQFF. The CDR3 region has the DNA TGTGCCAGCAGCTTAGCGGGGGGAAATGAGCAGTTCTTC.

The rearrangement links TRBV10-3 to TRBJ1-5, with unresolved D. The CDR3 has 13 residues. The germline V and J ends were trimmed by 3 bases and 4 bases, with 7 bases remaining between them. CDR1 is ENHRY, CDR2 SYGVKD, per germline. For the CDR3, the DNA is TGTGCCATCAGTGAACAGATTAATCAGCCCCAGCATTTT. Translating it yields CAISEQINQPQHF.

CDR3 nucleotides: TGTGCCAGCAGCCATTGGGAAGGGGGGGCGACCCAGTACTTC. This sequence encodes CASSHWEGGATQYF. The chain joins TRBV5-8 to TRBJ2-5; tentative D call: TRBD2 (7 bases). There are 14 residues in the CDR3. Germline CDR1 reads SGHTS; CDR2 reads YDEGEE. Trimming left V 4 bases short and J 7 bases short, with 17 bases between.

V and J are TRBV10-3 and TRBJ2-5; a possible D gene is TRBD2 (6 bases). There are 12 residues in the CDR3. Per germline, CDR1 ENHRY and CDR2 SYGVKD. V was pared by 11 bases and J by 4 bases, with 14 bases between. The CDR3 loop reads CALGGERETQYF. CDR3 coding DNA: TGTGCCCTCGGCGGGGAAAGAGAGACCCAGTACTTC.

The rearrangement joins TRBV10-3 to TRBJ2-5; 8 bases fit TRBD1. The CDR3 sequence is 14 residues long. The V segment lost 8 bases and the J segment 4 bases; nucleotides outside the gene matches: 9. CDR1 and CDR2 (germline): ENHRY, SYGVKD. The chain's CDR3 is CAISPGTGTETQYF. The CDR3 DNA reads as TGTGCCATCTCCCCCGGGACAGGTACAGAGACCCAGTACTTC.

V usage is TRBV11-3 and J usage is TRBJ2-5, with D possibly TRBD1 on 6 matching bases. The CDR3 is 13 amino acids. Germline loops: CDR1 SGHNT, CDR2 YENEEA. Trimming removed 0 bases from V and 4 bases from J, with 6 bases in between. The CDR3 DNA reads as TGTGCCAGCAGCTTAGACAGGGGAGAGACCCAGTACTTC. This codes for CASSLDRGETQYF.

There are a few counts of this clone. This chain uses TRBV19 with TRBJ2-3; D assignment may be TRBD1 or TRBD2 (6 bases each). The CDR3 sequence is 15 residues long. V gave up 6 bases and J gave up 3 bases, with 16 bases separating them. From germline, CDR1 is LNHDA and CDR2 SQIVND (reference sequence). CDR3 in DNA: TGTGCCAGTAGCTGGGACGGGGGCGGAACAGATACGCAGTATTTT. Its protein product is CASSWDGGGTDTQYF. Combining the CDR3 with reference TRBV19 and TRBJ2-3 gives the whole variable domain DGGITQSPKYLFRKEGQNVTLSCEQNLNHDAMYWYRQDPGQGLRLIYYSQIVNDFQKGDIAEGYSVSREKKESFPLTVTSAQKNPTAFYLCASSWDGGGTDTQYFGPGTRLTVL.

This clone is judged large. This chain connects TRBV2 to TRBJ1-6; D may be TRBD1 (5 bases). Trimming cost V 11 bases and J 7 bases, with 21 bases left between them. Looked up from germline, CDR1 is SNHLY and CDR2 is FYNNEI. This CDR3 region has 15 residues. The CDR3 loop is CAARGELSSNSPLHF. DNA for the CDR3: TGTGCCGCTAGGGGAGAGCTCAGTTCCAATTCACCCCTCCACTTT.

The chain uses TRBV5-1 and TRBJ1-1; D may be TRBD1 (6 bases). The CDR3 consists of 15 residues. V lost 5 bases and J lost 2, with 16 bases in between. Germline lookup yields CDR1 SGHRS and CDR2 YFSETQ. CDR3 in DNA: TGCGCCAGCAGGTTCGCCGGGGGGACAAACACTGAAGCTTTCTTT. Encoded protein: CASRFAGGTNTEAFF.

CDR3 amino acids: CASSLARGRGDTEAFF. Here the CDR3 DNA reads TGTGCCAGCAGCTTAGCGAGGGGCAGGGGAGATACTGAAGCTTTCTTT. J is TRBJ1-1 and V is TRBV13; tentative D call: TRBD1 (6 bases). The CDR3 runs to 16 residues. V lost 1 base to trimming and J lost 5 bases, with 17 bases between them. Germline assignment: CDR1 PRHDT and CDR2 FYEKMQ (reference sequence).

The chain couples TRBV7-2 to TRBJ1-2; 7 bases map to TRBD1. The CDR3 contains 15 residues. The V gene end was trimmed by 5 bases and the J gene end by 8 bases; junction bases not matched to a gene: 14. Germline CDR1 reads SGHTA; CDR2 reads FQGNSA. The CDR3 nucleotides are TGTGCCAGCAGCCGAGGGGGCACAGCTAGGACAGGCTACACCTTC. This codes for CASSRGGTARTGYTF.

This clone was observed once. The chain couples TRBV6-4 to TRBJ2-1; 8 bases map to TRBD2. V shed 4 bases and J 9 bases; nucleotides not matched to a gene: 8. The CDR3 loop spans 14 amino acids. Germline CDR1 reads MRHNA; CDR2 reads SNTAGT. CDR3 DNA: TGTGCCAGCAGTGTGGAGCGGGGGTTTGGTGAGCAGTTCTTC. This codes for CASSVERGFGEQFF.

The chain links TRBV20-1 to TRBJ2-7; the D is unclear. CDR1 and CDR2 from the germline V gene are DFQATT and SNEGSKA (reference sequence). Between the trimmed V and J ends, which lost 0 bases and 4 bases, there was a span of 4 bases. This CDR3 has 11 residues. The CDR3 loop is CSAREAYEQYF. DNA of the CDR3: TGCAGTGCTAGAGAGGCTTACGAGCAGTACTTC.

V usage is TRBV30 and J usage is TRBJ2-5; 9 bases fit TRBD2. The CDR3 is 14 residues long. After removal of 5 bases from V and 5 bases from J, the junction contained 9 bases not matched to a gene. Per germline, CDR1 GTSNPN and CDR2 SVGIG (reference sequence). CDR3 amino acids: CAWSTLAGFETQYF. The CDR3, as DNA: TGTGCCTGGTCCACTCTAGCGGGGTTTGAGACCCAGTACTTC. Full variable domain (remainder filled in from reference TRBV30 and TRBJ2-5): SQTIHQWPATLVQPVGSPLSLECTVEGTSNPNLYWYRQAAGRGLQLLFYSVGIGQISSEVPQNLSASRPQDRQFILSSKKLLLSDSGFYLCAWSTLAGFETQYFGPGTRLLVL.

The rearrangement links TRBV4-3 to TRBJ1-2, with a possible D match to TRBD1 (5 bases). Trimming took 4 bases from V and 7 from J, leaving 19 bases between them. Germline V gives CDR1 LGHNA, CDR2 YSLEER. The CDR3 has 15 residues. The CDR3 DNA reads TGCGCCAGCAGCCGCATTGGGGCCGAGCCATCTGGCTACACCTTC. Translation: CASSRIGAEPSGYTF.

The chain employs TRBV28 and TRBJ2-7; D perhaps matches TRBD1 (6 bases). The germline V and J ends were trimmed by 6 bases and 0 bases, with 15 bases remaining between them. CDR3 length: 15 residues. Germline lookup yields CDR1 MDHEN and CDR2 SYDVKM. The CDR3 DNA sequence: TGTGCCAGCAGACAACAGGGAACAAGCTCCTACGAGCAGTACTTC. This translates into CASRQQGTSSYEQYF.